This T cell receptor (beta chain) derives from a study of vaccination and CD4 T cells after COVID-19. The V segment lost 5 bases and the J segment 10 bases; nucleotides outside the gene matches: 16. The CDR3 consists of 18 residues. Germline V gives CDR1 MDHEN, CDR2 SYDVKM. Stated treatment: roughly 10-day PBMC culture with coronavirus spike peptide pools or control peptides (ViraFEST assay). Each of days 3 and 7 saw half the medium replaced by fresh IL-2 medium. Comment on this clonotype: Its matching antigen is unknown.

Sequencing of cultured CD4+ T cell DNA used the Oncomine TCR Beta short-read assay. In TCRdb, the PCR reads were re-called with MiXCR into one record per CDR3 protein. The sample includes 20,000 to 30,000 distinct CDR3 sequences, 64% seen only once; the top ten take approximately 5%. Study results and limitations: Convalescent patients had a median around 86% of reactive clones appearing only post-vaccination.

This chain joins TRBV28 and TRBJ2-1; 14 bases match TRBD2. This clonotype was obtained from a human donor who had recovered from COVID-19. Specimen: CD4+ T cells from blood, cultured in vitro. The CDR3 region has the DNA TGTGCCAGCAGTGGGGGCATGACTAGCGGGAGGGCCAACTACGAGCAGTTCTTC. Encoded protein: CASSGGMTSGRANYEQFF.